This T cell receptor beta chain was sequenced for a study of liver allograft versus peripheral blood T cells (TCRdb year 2020). Broadly, across the study: In liver transplant recipients, the study looked at T cell receptor repertoires in the peripheral blood and set them against the repertoires found within the transplanted livers. Summary of the overall study and its limitations: T cell receptor repertoires inside liver allografts were reported to be different from the repertoires detected in peripheral blood.

The sequencer was an Illumina MiSeq. Using fastp at Q25 and MiXCR, TCRdb reprocessed the public reads and kept productive beta chains. Rows with a matching CDR3 protein are joined into one entry that keeps the most common DNA and genes. The sample has a few thousand distinct CDR3 sequences on record, 15% to 20% of them singletons. Of the sample, more than 50% falls within the top ten clones. The CDR3 starts with the cysteine, ends with the phenylalanine, and has 14 residues. Only the CDR3 portion is preserved as DNA: 42 bases, with reading frame beginning at the first base. CDR1 LNHDA and CDR2 SQIVND are derived from the germline V gene (reference sequence). A distance of 13 bases separates the germline ends of V and J, which lose 6 bases and 4 bases respectively. Taking its sample share into account, this clonotype is medium-sized (0.01 to 0.1%). No antigen is known for it. Per-nucleotide qualities are absent, and no much larger clonotype sits a single base away.

The receptor was isolated from a human patient who had a liver transplant. The graft donor may be the source of some T cells after a transplant. This chain is built from TRBV19 and TRBJ1-5; the D segment could be TRBD1, given 6 matching bases. CDR3 reads: CASSPGQKNQPQHF. The bases are TGTGCCAGTAGCCCCGGACAGAAAAATCAGCCCCAGCATTTT. Joined to the reference TRBV19 and TRBJ1-5 proteins, this CDR3 gives the full variable domain: DGGITQSPKYLFRKEGQNVTLSCEQNLNHDAMYWYRQDPGQGLRLIYYSQIVNDFQKGDIAEGYSVSREKKESFPLTVTSAQKNPTAFYLCASSPGQKNQPQHFGDGTRLSIL.